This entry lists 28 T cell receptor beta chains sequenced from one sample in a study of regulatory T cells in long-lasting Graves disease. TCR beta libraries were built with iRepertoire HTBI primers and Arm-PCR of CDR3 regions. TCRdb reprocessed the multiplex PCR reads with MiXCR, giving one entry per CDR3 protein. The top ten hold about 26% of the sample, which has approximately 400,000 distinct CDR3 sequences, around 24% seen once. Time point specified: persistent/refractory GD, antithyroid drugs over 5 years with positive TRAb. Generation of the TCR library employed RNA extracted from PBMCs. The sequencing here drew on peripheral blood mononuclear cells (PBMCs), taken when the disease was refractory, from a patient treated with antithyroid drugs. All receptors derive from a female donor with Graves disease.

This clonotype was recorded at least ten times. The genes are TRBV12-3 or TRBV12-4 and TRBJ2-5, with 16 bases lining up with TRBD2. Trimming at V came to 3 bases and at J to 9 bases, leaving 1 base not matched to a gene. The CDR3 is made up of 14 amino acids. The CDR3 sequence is CASSFGTSGRAQYF. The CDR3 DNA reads TGTGCCAGCAGTTTTGGGACTAGCGGGAGGGCCCAGTACTTC.

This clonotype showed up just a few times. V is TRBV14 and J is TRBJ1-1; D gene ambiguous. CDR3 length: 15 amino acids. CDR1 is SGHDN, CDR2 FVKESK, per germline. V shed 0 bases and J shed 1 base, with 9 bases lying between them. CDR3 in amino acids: CASSQDLRANTEAFF. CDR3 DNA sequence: TGTGCCAGCAGCCAAGATCTGCGCGCGAACACTGAAGCTTTCTTT.

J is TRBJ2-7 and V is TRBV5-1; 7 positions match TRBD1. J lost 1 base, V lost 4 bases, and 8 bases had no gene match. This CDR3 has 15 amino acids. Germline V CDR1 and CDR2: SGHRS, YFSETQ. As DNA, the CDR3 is TGCGCCAGCAGCCCAACGCCGGGACAGTCCTACGAGCAGTACTTC. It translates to CASSPTPGQSYEQYF. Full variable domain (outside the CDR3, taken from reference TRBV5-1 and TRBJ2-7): KAGVTQTPRYLIKTRGQQVTLSCSPISGHRSVSWYQQTPGQGLQFLFEYFSETQRNKGNFPGRFSGRQFSNSRSEMNVSTLELGDSALYLCASSPTPGQSYEQYFGPGTRLTVT.

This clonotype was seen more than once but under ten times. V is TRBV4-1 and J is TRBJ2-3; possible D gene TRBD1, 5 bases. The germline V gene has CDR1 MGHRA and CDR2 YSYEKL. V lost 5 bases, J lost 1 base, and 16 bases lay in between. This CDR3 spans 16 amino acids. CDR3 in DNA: TGCGCCAGCAGCGCCGCAGGGTCACCCGGCACAGATACGCAGTATTTT. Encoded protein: CASSAAGSPGTDTQYF.

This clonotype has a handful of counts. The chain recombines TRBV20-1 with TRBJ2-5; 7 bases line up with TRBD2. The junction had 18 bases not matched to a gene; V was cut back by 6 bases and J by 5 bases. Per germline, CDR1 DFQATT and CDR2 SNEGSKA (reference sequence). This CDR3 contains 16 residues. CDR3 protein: CSANPFTSVRGETQYF. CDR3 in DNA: TGCAGTGCGAACCCGTTCACTAGCGTAAGAGGGGAGACCCAGTACTTC.

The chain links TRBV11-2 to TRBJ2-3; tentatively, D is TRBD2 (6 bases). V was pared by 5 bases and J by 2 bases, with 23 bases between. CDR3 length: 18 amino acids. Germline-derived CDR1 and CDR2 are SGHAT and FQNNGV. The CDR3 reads CASSRGVVAGRTTDTQYF. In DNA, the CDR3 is TGTGCCAGCAGCCGTGGTGTGGTGGCGGGGCGGACCACAGATACGCAGTATTTT.

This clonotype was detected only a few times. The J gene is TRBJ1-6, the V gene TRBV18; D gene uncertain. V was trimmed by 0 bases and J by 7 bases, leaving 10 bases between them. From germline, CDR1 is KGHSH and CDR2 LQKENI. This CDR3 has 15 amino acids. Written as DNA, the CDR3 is TGTGCCAGCTCACCACCCGTTGGAGGGAATTCACCCCTCCACTTT. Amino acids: CASSPPVGGNSPLHF.

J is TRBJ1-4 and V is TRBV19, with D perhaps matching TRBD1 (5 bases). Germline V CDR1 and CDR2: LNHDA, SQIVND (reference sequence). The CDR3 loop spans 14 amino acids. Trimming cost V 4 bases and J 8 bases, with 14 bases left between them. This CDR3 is CASSTGGFGEKLFF. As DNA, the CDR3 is TGTGCCAGTAGTACGGGGGGATTCGGAGAAAAACTGTTTTTT.

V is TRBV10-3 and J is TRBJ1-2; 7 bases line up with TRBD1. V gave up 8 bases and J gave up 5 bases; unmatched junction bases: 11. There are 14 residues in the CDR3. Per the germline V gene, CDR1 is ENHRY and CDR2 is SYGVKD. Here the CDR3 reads CAIAVRDSPYGYTF. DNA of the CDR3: TGTGCCATCGCGGTCAGGGACAGCCCTTATGGCTACACCTTC.

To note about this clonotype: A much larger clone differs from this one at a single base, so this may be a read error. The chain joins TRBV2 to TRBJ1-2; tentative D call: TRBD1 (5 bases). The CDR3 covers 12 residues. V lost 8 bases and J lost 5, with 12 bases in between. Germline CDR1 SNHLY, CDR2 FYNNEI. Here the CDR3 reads CASRVGEYGYTF. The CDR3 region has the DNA TGTGCCAGCCGCGTAGGGGAGTATGGCTACACCTTC. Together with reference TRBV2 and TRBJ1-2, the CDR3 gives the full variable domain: EPEVTQTPSHQVTQMGQEVILRCVPISNHLYFYWYRQILGQKVEFLVSFYNNEISEKSEIFDDQFSVERPDGSNFTLKIRSTKLEDSAMYFCASRVGEYGYTFGSGTRLTVV.

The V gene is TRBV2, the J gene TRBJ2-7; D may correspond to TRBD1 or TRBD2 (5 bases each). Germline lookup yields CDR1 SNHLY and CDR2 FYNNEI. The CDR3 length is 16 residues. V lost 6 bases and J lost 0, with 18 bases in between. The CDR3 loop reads CASSFSRDRNSYEQYF. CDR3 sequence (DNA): TGTGCCAGCAGCTTTTCCCGGGACCGAAACTCCTACGAGCAGTACTTC.

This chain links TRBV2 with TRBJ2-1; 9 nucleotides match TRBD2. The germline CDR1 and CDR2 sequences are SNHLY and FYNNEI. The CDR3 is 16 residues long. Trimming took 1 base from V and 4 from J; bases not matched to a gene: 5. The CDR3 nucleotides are TGTGCCAGCAGTGAAGAAGAGACTAGCGGTTACAATGAGCAGTTCTTC. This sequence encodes CASSEEETSGYNEQFF.

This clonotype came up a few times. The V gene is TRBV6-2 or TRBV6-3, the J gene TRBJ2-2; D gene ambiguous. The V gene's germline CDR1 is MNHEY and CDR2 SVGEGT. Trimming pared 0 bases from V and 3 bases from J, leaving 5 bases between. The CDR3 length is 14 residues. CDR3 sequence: CASSYSRYTGELFF. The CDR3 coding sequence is TGTGCCAGCAGTTACTCGCGCTACACCGGGGAGCTGTTTTTT.

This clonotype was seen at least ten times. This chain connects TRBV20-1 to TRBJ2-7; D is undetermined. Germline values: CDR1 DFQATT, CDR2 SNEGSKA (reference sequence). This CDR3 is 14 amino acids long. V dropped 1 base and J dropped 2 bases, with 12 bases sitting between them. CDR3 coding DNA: TGCAGTGCTAGAGTCCCGGTCGTCCCCTACGAGCAGTACTTC. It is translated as CSARVPVVPYEQYF.

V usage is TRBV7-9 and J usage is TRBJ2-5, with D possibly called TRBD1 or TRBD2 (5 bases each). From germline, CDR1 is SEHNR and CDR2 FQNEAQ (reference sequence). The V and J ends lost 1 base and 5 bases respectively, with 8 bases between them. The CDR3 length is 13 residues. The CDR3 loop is CASSLDWDETQYF. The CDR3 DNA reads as TGTGCCAGCAGCTTAGACTGGGACGAGACCCAGTACTTC.

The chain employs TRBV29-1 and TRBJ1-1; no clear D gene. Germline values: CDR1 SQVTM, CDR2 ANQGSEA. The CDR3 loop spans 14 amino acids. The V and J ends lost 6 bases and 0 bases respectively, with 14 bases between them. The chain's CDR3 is CSVGSGGVNTEAFF. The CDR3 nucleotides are TGCAGCGTCGGCAGCGGTGGGGTGAACACTGAAGCTTTCTTT.

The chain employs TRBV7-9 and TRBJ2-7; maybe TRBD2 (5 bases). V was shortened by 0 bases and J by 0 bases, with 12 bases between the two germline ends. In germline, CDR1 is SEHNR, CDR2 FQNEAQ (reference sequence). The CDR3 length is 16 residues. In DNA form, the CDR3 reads TGTGCCAGCAGCTTAGCGCCTCTTGGGAGCTCCTACGAGCAGTACTTC. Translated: CASSLAPLGSSYEQYF.

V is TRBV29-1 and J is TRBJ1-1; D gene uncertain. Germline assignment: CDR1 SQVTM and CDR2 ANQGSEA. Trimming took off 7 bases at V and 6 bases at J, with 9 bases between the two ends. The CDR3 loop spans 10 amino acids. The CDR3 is CSGLGPEAFF. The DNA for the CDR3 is TGCAGCGGCCTAGGTCCTGAAGCTTTCTTT.

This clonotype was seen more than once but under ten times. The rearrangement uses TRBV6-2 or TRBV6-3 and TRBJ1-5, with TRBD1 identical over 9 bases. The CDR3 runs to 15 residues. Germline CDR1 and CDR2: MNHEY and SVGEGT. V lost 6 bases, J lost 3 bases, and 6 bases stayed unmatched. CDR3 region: CASSRTGDDNQPQHF. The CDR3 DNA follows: TGTGCCAGCAGCCGGACAGGGGACGACAATCAGCCCCAGCATTTT.

CDR3 loop: CASSPTTKSRETQYF. CDR3 sequence (DNA): TGTGCCAGCAGTCCGACTACCAAAAGTAGGGAGACCCAGTACTTC. V usage is TRBV27 and J usage is TRBJ2-5, with D perhaps matching TRBD2 (5 bases). There are 15 residues in the CDR3. The V and J ends lost 5 bases and 5 bases respectively, with 18 bases between them. CDR1 MNHEY and CDR2 SMNVEV come from the germline V gene (reference sequence).

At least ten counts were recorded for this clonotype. The CDR3 sequence: CASSLDLASTDTQYF. The CDR3 DNA is TGTGCCAGCAGCTTAGATCTAGCGAGCACAGATACGCAGTATTTT. This sequence joins TRBV7-2 and TRBJ2-3; D may be TRBD2 (6 bases). There are 15 residues in the CDR3. Per germline, CDR1 SGHTA and CDR2 FQGNSA. The V gene lost 1 base and the J gene lost 0 bases, with 8 bases spanning the gap.

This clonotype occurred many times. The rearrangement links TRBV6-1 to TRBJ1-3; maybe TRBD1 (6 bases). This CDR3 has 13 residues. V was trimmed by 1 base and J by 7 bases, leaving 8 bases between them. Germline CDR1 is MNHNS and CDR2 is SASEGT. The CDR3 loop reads CASSEGRGNTIYF. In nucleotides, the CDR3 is TGTGCCAGCAGTGAAGGCAGGGGTAACACCATATATTTT.

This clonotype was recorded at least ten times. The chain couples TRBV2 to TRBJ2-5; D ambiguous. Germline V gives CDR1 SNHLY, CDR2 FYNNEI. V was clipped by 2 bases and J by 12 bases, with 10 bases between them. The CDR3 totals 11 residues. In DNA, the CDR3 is TGTGCCAGCAGTGAAACTCTAGATGAGTACTTC. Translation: CASSETLDEYF.

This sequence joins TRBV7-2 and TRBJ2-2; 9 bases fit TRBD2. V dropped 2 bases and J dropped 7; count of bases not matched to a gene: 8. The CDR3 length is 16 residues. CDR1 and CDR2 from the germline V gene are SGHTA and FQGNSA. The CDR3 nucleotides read TGTGCCAGCAGCTTAACTCCGCTAGCGGGGCACGGGGAGCTGTTTTTT. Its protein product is CASSLTPLAGHGELFF.

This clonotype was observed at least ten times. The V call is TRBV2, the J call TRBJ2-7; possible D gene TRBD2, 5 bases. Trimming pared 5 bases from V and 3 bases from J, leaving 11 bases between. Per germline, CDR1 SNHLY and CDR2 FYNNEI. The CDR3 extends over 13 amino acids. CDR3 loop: CASSRSDYYEQYF. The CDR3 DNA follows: TGTGCCAGCAGTCGGTCAGACTACTACGAGCAGTACTTC.

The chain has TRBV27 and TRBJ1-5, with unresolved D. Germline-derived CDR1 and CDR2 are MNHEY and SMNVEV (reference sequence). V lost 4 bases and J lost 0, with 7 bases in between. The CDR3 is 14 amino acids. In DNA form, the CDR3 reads TGTGCCAGCAGTTCATGGAATAGCAATCAGCCCCAGCATTTT. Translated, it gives CASSSWNSNQPQHF.

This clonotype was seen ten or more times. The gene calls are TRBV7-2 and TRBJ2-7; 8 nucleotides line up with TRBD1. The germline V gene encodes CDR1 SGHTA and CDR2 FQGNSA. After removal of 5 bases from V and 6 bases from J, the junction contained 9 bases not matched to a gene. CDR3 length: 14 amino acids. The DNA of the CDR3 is TGTGCCAGCAGCCCCACCCCAGGGGGCCGCGAGCAGTACTTC. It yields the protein CASSPTPGGREQYF.

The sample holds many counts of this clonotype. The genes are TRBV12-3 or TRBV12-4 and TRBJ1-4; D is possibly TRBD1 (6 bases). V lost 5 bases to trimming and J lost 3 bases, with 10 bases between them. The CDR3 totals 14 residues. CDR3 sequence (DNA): TGTGCCAGCAGTCCTGGGACACCTAATGAAAAACTGTTTTTT. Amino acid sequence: CASSPGTPNEKLFF.